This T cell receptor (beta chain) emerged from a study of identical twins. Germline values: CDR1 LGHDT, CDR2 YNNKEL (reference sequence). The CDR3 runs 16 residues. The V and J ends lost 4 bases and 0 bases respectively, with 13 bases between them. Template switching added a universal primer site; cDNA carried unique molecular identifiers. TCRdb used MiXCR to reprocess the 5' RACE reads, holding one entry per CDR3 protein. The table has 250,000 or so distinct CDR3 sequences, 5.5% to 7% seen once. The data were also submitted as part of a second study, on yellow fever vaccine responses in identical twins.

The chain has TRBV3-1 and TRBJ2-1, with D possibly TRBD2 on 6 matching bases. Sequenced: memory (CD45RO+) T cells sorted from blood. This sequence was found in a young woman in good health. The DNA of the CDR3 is TGTGCCAGCAGCCGATTTACCGGGAGCTCCTACAATGAGCAGTTCTTC. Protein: CASSRFTGSSYNEQFF.